A single sample is the source of the 14 T cell receptor beta chains below, sequenced in a study of T cell responses to AZD1222 COVID-19 vaccine. The repertoire was sequenced with immunoSEQ multiplex PCR; TCRdb's copy has only in-frame clones and lacks some. The profile shows 95,000 to 150,000 clones, 80% to 90% of them singletons. The source material was peripheral blood, sampled on day 0 of AZD1222 vaccination. The receptor set was obtained from an adult in good health.

The chain combines TRBV7-9 with TRBJ1-3, with TRBD1 matching over 7 bases. The J segment lost 0 bases and the V segment lost 5 bases, leaving 7 bases of the junction unmatched. Germline loops: CDR1 SEHNR, CDR2 FQNEAQ (reference sequence). The CDR3 spans 16 residues. The CDR3 nucleotides read TGTGCCAGCAGCCCCGAACAGGGGTACTCTGGAAACACCATATATTTT. Translating it yields CASSPEQGYSGNTIYF.

V gene TRBV30 combines with J gene TRBJ2-5; 8 positions match TRBD2. CDR3 length: 11 residues. V dropped 5 bases and J dropped 5; count of bases not matched to a gene: 1. Germline loops: CDR1 GTSNPN, CDR2 SVGIG (reference sequence). The CDR3 DNA follows: TGTGCCTGGTCGGGGGGGGAGACCCAGTACTTC. It translates to CAWSGGETQYF.

This chain connects TRBV5-1 to TRBJ1-3; no clear D. CDR1 and CDR2 (germline): SGHRS, YFSETQ. Trimming shortened V by 0 bases and J by 4 bases, and 8 bases separated the two germline ends. This CDR3 is 14 amino acids long. This chain's CDR3 is CASSLAGTGNTIYF. CDR3 DNA sequence: TGCGCCAGCAGCTTGGCAGGTACCGGAAACACCATATATTTT. Filled out from reference TRBV5-1 and TRBJ1-3, the complete variable domain reads KAGVTQTPRYLIKTRGQQVTLSCSPISGHRSVSWYQQTPGQGLQFLFEYFSETQRNKGNFPGRFSGRQFSNSRSEMNVSTLELGDSALYLCASSLAGTGNTIYFGEGSWLTVV.

The chain has TRBV6-2 or TRBV6-3 and TRBJ2-1; D gene uncertain. Germline values: CDR1 MNHEY, CDR2 SVGEGT. This CDR3 is 11 amino acids long. V lost 6 bases and J lost 7, with 7 bases in between. CDR3 sequence: CASSPGNEQFF. Written as DNA, the CDR3 is TGTGCCAGCAGCCCCGGGAATGAGCAGTTCTTC.

The J gene is TRBJ2-1, the V gene TRBV27, with D unclear. V was pared by 2 bases and J by 6 bases, with 11 bases between. CDR3 length equals 14 residues. Germline V gives CDR1 MNHEY, CDR2 SMNVEV (reference sequence). This CDR3 is CASSLEAWSNEQFF. Written as DNA, the CDR3 is TGTGCCAGCAGTTTAGAAGCTTGGAGCAATGAGCAGTTCTTC.

The J gene is TRBJ1-2, the V gene TRBV30, with D possibly TRBD1 on 6 matching bases. Germline CDR1 is GTSNPN and CDR2 is SVGIG (reference sequence). This CDR3 is 13 amino acids long. With 2 bases removed from V and 3 bases from J, the gap between germline ends came to 10 bases. DNA of the CDR3: TGTGCCTGGAGTCGGGGGGCTGACTATGGCTACACCTTC. This translates into CAWSRGADYGYTF.

This clone showed up just a few times. This chain joins TRBV28 and TRBJ2-7, with unresolved D. V shed 5 bases and J shed 4 bases, with 3 bases lying between them. From germline, CDR1 is MDHEN and CDR2 SYDVKM. The CDR3 spans 10 residues. The CDR3 sequence: CASSQYEQYF. CDR3 DNA: TGTGCCAGCAGTCAATACGAGCAGTACTTC.

The chain carries TRBV7-9 and TRBJ2-5, with D unclear. Germline CDR1 is SEHNR and CDR2 is FQNEAQ (reference sequence). The CDR3 totals 14 residues. Trimming stripped 7 bases from V and 0 bases from J, with 12 bases between. CDR3 in DNA: TGTGCCAGCAACCCGGACCCGTACCAAGAGACCCAGTACTTC. It encodes CASNPDPYQETQYF.

The chain has TRBV5-1 and TRBJ1-4; possibly TRBD1 for D (5 bases). This CDR3 spans 17 amino acids. Trimming took 0 bases from V and 2 from J, leaving 14 bases between them. Germline V CDR1 and CDR2: SGHRS, YFSETQ. The DNA of the CDR3 is TGCGCCAGCAGCTTGGGAAGGGTAGGGGCGACTAATGAAAAACTGTTTTTT. Translating gives CASSLGRVGATNEKLFF.

The gene calls are TRBV30 and TRBJ1-1, with unresolved D. The CDR3 runs to 13 residues. Trimming left V 6 bases short and J 1 base short, with 12 bases between. The V gene's germline CDR1 is GTSNPN and CDR2 SVGIG (reference sequence). The CDR3 sequence: CACSGFSNTEAFF. The CDR3 coding sequence is TGTGCCTGCTCCGGTTTTTCGAACACTGAAGCTTTCTTT.

The rearrangement uses TRBV2 and TRBJ2-7, with 13 nucleotides matching TRBD2. The CDR3 is 14 amino acids. The V gene end was trimmed by 8 bases and the J gene end by 7 bases; junction bases not matched to a gene: 8. CDR1 is SNHLY, CDR2 FYNNEI, per germline. This CDR3 reads CASAWTSGRVEQYF. In DNA form, the CDR3 reads TGTGCCAGCGCCTGGACTAGCGGGAGAGTTGAGCAGTACTTC.

The chain joins TRBV30 to TRBJ1-3; D unresolved. Between the trimmed V and J ends, which lost 1 base and 7 bases, there was a span of 14 bases. This CDR3 region has 14 residues. Germline values: CDR1 GTSNPN, CDR2 SVGIG (reference sequence). This chain's CDR3 is CAWSGPGPGNTIYF. The DNA of the CDR3 is TGTGCCTGGAGTGGCCCGGGTCCCGGGAACACCATATATTTT. Full variable domain (outside the CDR3, taken from reference TRBV30 and TRBJ1-3): SQTIHQWPATLVQPVGSPLSLECTVEGTSNPNLYWYRQAAGRGLQLLFYSVGIGQISSEVPQNLSASRPQDRQFILSSKKLLLSDSGFYLCAWSGPGPGNTIYFGEGSWLTVV.

The V call is TRBV19, the J call TRBJ2-1, with 8 bases fitting TRBD1. In germline, CDR1 is LNHDA, CDR2 SQIVND (reference sequence). The CDR3 consists of 15 residues. Trimming took 6 bases from V and 3 from J; bases not matched to a gene: 7. This chain's CDR3 is CASSLRGPGYNEQFF. CDR3 DNA sequence: TGTGCCAGTAGCCTCAGGGGGCCCGGCTACAATGAGCAGTTCTTC.

The J gene is TRBJ1-4, the V gene TRBV2; TRBD1 aligns across 8 bases. The CDR3 totals 14 residues. CDR1 and CDR2 from the germline V gene are SNHLY and FYNNEI. Trimming took 6 bases from V and 7 from J; bases not matched to a gene: 7. The CDR3 DNA reads TGTGCCAGCAGAGAGGCAGGGGGCCTTGAAAAACTGTTTTTT. Protein sequence: CASREAGGLEKLFF.